One sample yielded the 16 T cell receptor beta chains listed below, sequenced in a study of blood T cell repertoires in COVID-19. Profiling relied on immunoSEQ multiplex PCR, and the TCRdb table lists in-frame clones only, not all of them. The sample lists about 73,000 clones; approximately 80% were seen once. Sequenced input: peripheral blood. The source of these receptors is a woman in her fifties or sixties with acute or convalescent COVID-19.

This clone was seen more than once but under ten times. V gene TRBV6-5 combines with J gene TRBJ1-1, with no clear D. The CDR3 contains 14 residues. The ends were cut back, 1 base at V and 1 base at J, with 7 bases in the middle. Germline values: CDR1 MNHEY, CDR2 SVGAGI. CDR3 DNA: TGTGCCAGCAGTTACTTACAACCGAACACTGAAGCTTTCTTT. Amino acids: CASSYLQPNTEAFF.

The genes are TRBV9 and TRBJ2-3, with D possibly TRBD2 on 5 matching bases. V dropped 0 bases and J dropped 3 bases, with 8 bases sitting between them. Germline CDR1 is SGDLS and CDR2 is YYNGEE. The CDR3 sequence is 14 residues long. The CDR3 DNA reads as TGTGCCAGCAGCGTAGTAGGAGGTACAGATACGCAGTATTTT. This sequence encodes CASSVVGGTDTQYF. The variable domain in full, with the rest retrieved from reference TRBV9 and TRBJ2-3, is DSGVTQTPKHLITATGQRVTLRCSPRSGDLSVYWYQQSLDQGLQFLIQYYNGEERAKGNILERFSAQQFPDLHSELNLSSLELGDSALYFCASSVVGGTDTQYFGPGTRLTVL.

This chain's CDR3 is CASSLDRATNEKLFF. The DNA for the CDR3 is TGTGCCAGCAGCTTGGACAGGGCAACTAATGAAAAACTGTTTTTT. The genes are TRBV5-4 and TRBJ1-4, with a possible D match to TRBD1 (6 bases). Deletions cut 0 bases from V and 0 bases from J, with 6 bases between. Per the germline V gene, CDR1 is SGHNT and CDR2 is YYREEE (reference sequence). The CDR3 length is 15 residues.

The chain links TRBV5-1 to TRBJ2-1, with 9 bases that match TRBD2. V shed 2 bases and J 4 bases; nucleotides not matched to a gene: 4. The CDR3 length is 15 residues. Germline values: CDR1 SGHRS, CDR2 YFSETQ. CDR3: CASSLELAGYNEQFF. The DNA for the CDR3 is TGCGCCAGCAGCTTAGAGCTAGCGGGGTACAATGAGCAGTTCTTC. The complete variable domain, with remaining parts taken from reference TRBV5-1 and TRBJ2-1, reads KAGVTQTPRYLIKTRGQQVTLSCSPISGHRSVSWYQQTPGQGLQFLFEYFSETQRNKGNFPGRFSGRQFSNSRSEMNVSTLELGDSALYLCASSLELAGYNEQFFGPGTRLTVL.

In its sample, this clone was seen many times. V and J are TRBV2 and TRBJ1-2, with D possibly being TRBD1 (5 bases). Germline V gene sequence: CDR1 SNHLY, CDR2 FYNNEI. With 7 bases removed from V and 10 bases from J, the gap between germline ends came to 19 bases. This CDR3 has 13 residues. The CDR3 reads CASMEGLTQVYTF. CDR3 coding DNA: TGTGCCAGCATGGAGGGACTAACTCAGGTCTACACCTTC.

This chain joins TRBV4-1 and TRBJ1-6, with D unclear. In germline, CDR1 is MGHRA, CDR2 YSYEKL. This CDR3 region has 15 residues. Trimming cost V 1 base and J 8 bases, with 12 bases left between them. CDR3 protein: CASSQGRQFDSPLHF. CDR3 DNA: TGCGCCAGCAGCCAAGGAAGACAATTTGATTCACCCCTCCACTTT.

CDR3 coding DNA: TGTGCCAGCAGCTGGACAGGCGACTATGGCTACACCTTC. Translating gives CASSWTGDYGYTF. The genes are TRBV5-4 and TRBJ1-2; 7 positions agree with TRBD1. The germline V gene encodes CDR1 SGHNT and CDR2 YYREEE (reference sequence). This CDR3 region has 13 residues. Trimming took 3 bases from V and 3 from J; bases not matched to a gene: 2.

This clone was detected only a few times. The J gene is TRBJ1-1, the V gene TRBV9; 10 nucleotides align to TRBD1. The length of the CDR3 is 14 residues. Germline assignment: CDR1 SGDLS and CDR2 YYNGEE. Trimming removed 4 bases from V and 8 bases from J; junction bases left unmatched: 8. Written as DNA, the CDR3 is TGTGCCAGCAGCCCAGGGACAGGGGAGTCGGAAGCTTTCTTT. This codes for CASSPGTGESEAFF.

The genes are TRBV5-1 and TRBJ1-2, with a weak D call TRBD1 (5 bases). V dropped 5 bases and J dropped 8 bases, with 10 bases sitting between them. This CDR3 has 11 residues. The germline V gene has CDR1 SGHRS and CDR2 YFSETQ. CDR3 DNA: TGCGCCAGCAGAGGGGAGGTCGGCTACACCTTC. Translated: CASRGEVGYTF.

This clone has at least ten counts. J is TRBJ1-6 and V is TRBV7-3; tentative D call: TRBD1 (5 bases). The germline V gene has CDR1 SGHTA and CDR2 FQGTGA. Trimming shortened V by 5 bases and J by 8 bases, and 25 bases separated the two germline ends. The CDR3 covers 18 residues. The CDR3 nucleotides read TGTGCCAGCAGCCTACTACCTAGCCGGGGGGGAGGTGATTCACCCCTCCACTTT. Residues: CASSLLPSRGGGDSPLHF.

The chain is built from TRBV3-1 (or the pseudogene TRBV3-2) and TRBJ1-1, with D possibly being TRBD1 (6 bases). V lost 7 bases and J lost 1, with 13 bases in between. CDR1 is LGHDT and CDR2 is YNNKEL in the germline V gene (reference sequence). The CDR3 consists of 14 residues. CDR3: CASNPGHRNTEAFF. The CDR3, as DNA: TGTGCCAGCAACCCGGGACACAGGAACACTGAAGCTTTCTTT.

The chain combines TRBV18 with TRBJ1-1, with D perhaps TRBD1 (5 bases). The CDR3 is 18 residues long. Trimming shortened V by 3 bases and J by 1 base, and 21 bases separated the two germline ends. Germline V gene lookup returns CDR1 KGHSH and CDR2 LQKENI. In nucleotides, the CDR3 is TGTGCCAGCTCACCTAATCTTGGCACAGGAACTGGGAACACTGAAGCTTTCTTT. Its translation is CASSPNLGTGTGNTEAFF.

In this sample, this clone turned up a few times. The chain carries TRBV27 and TRBJ1-2; possible D gene TRBD1, 5 bases. Trimming stripped 5 bases from V and 8 bases from J, with 12 bases between. This CDR3 comprises 12 residues. The V gene's germline CDR1 is MNHEY and CDR2 SMNVEV (reference sequence). The CDR3 bases are TGTGCCAGCAGTCATCGGCGGGGCGGCTACACCTTC. It encodes CASSHRRGGYTF.

The CDR3 region has the DNA TGTGCCAGCAGCCAAGATCGGGGGGCGTCTAATGAAAAACTGTTTTTT. Protein sequence: CASSQDRGASNEKLFF. The genes are TRBV4-2 and TRBJ1-4, with D tentatively TRBD1 (6 bases). The CDR3 is 16 amino acids. The V end lost 0 bases, the J end lost 3 bases, and 11 bases lay between the germline ends. Per germline, CDR1 LGHNA and CDR2 YNFKEQ.

The genes are TRBV6-6 and TRBJ1-6; no firm D call. The CDR3 covers 15 residues. The V end was cut by 0 bases, the J end by 6 bases, with 9 bases between. Germline loops: CDR1 MNHNY, CDR2 SVGAGI (reference sequence). Here the CDR3 reads CASSYSSGANSPLHF. In nucleotides, the CDR3 is TGTGCCAGCAGTTACTCGTCGGGTGCTAATTCACCCCTCCACTTT.

The chain combines TRBV18 with TRBJ2-7; 8 nucleotides agree with TRBD1. Germline values: CDR1 KGHSH, CDR2 LQKENI. Germline trimming cut 3 bases from V and 4 bases from J; bases unmatched to any gene: 5. This CDR3 is built from 14 residues. CDR3 sequence (DNA): TGTGCCAGCTCACCCGGACAGGGCGTTTACGAGCAGTACTTC. This gives the protein CASSPGQGVYEQYF. The full variable domain, in which reference TRBV18 and TRBJ2-7 provide the parts outside the CDR3, is NAGVMQNPRHLVRRRGQEARLRCSPMKGHSHVYWYRQLPEEGLKFMVYLQKENIIDESGMPKERFSAEFPKEGPSILRIQQVVRGDSAAYFCASSPGQGVYEQYFGPGTRLTVT.